This entry features one TCR beta chain sequence. Original analysis: The assay estimated nucleated cells by amplifying reference gene primers. Here immunoSEQ multiplex PCR was the method, and the copy in TCRdb shows in-frame clones only, minus some. That table is the source of V, J and clone size, and D and trimming were worked out from the DNA. The sample gives around 140,000 clones, over 75% of which show up once; approximately 40% is in the top ten. The data were taken from a study of blood T cell repertoires in COVID-19. This CDR3 is built from 17 residues. The ends were cut back, 2 bases at V and 0 bases at J, with 16 bases in the middle. Germline CDR1 LNHDA, CDR2 SQIVND (reference sequence).

V gene TRBV19 combines with J gene TRBJ1-2, with D maybe TRBD1 (5 bases). Sequencing was done on a sample of peripheral blood. The source is a human donor in a cohort sampled during active COVID-19. In nucleotides, the CDR3 is TGTGCCAGTAGTATATTAGTCGGGGGGGGAGCTAACTATGGCTACACCTTC. It codes for CASSILVGGGANYGYTF.